The TCR beta chain under discussion was sequenced for a study of blood T cell repertoires in COVID-19. Looking at the study overall: The United States, Italy and Spain provided the acute and convalescent COVID-19 samples. The analysed material was cDNA or gDNA that came from T cells, B-cell-depleted T cells, or PBMCs.

The length of the CDR3 is 10 residues. V dropped 3 bases and J dropped 13 bases, with 6 bases sitting between them. Germline CDR1 and CDR2: MNHNS and SASEGT. In the original analysis: Amplification of reference gene primers was used by the study to estimate nucleated cell counts. Sequencing used immunoSEQ multiplex PCR; TCRdb keeps in-frame clones, though not all of them. The D gene and trimming were derived from the DNA, and the V and J assignments and clone size from that table. This table has tens of thousands of clones, approximately 80% appearing once. The table lists this clone with a few counts.

The clonotype originates from a human donor with active or convalescent COVID-19. The donor label of this sample is uncertain. The sample consisted of peripheral blood. J is TRBJ1-4 and V is TRBV6-1, with D maybe TRBD1 (6 bases). The CDR3 sequence: CASSDRGLFF. In nucleotides, the CDR3 is TGTGCCAGCAGTGACAGGGGACTGTTTTTT.